These 30 T cell receptor beta chains came from one sample sequenced in a study of blood T cell repertoires in COVID-19 (dated by TCRdb to 2020 to 2021). The protocol used for the library was the immunoSEQ multiplex PCR assay. TCRdb mirrors the immuneACCESS table, restricted to in-frame sequences. Some clones are absent from its copies; in checked studies, under half trace to an unresolved V gene, and the reason for the others is unknown. A total of approximately 300,000 clones appear in this sample, approximately 90% of them only once. Approximately 0.84% of the sample is taken by the ten largest. Material for sequencing was peripheral blood. These receptors came from a man aged 30 to 45 with acute or convalescent COVID-19.

This chain connects TRBV1 to TRBJ2-7; the table's D call, TRBD2, has no DNA check behind it. TRBV1 represents a pseudogene. This CDR3 region has 14 residues. This chain's CDR3 is CTSTSAGGAYEQYF. The CDR3 coding sequence is TGCACCAGCACCTCAGCGGGAGGCGCCTACGAGCAGTACTTC.

This chain uses TRBV28 with TRBJ1-6, with TRBD1 matching 8 bases. The CDR3 spans 15 residues. Germline V lookup: CDR1 MDHEN, CDR2 SYDVKM. The trim removed 4 bases at V and 7 bases at J, leaving 6 bases unmatched. The CDR3, as DNA: TGTGCCAGCAGTTCGACAGGGGCCCAGAATTCACCCCTCCACTTT. As protein: CASSSTGAQNSPLHF.

This clone was observed a single time. The chain links TRBV6-5 to TRBJ1-6; 9 positions agree with TRBD1. Germline CDR1 MNHEY, CDR2 SVGAGI. J was trimmed by 9 bases and V by 7 bases; bases with no gene match: 7. The CDR3 has 14 residues. The DNA for the CDR3 is TGTGCCAGCAAAGGGGGACAGGGCATTTCACCCCTCCACTTT. It translates to CASKGGQGISPLHF.

V gene TRBV9 combines with J gene TRBJ2-3; 10 bases line up with TRBD2. After removal of 0 bases from V and 4 bases from J, the junction contained 8 bases not matched to a gene. Germline CDR1 is SGDLS and CDR2 is YYNGEE. The CDR3 contains 17 residues. This CDR3 is CASSVEVSGRRSDTQYF. The CDR3, as DNA: TGTGCCAGCAGCGTAGAAGTTAGCGGGAGGAGATCAGATACGCAGTATTTT.

V and J are TRBV28 and TRBJ1-5; TRBD1 agrees at 10 bases. Germline V gene data show CDR1 as MDHEN and CDR2 as SYDVKM. The CDR3 contains 15 residues. Trimming at V came to 4 bases and at J to 5 bases, leaving 5 bases not matched to a gene. The CDR3 sequence is CASSSTGGGYQPQHF. The CDR3 nucleotides read TGTGCCAGCAGTTCGACAGGGGGCGGCTATCAGCCCCAGCATTTT.

The rearrangement uses TRBV6-6 and TRBJ1-6, with 9 bases that match TRBD1. The trim removed 4 bases at V and 10 bases at J, leaving 5 bases unmatched. This CDR3 region has 14 residues. Germline CDR1 reads MNHNY; CDR2 reads SVGAGI (reference sequence). CDR3 in amino acids: CASSLQGAQSPLHF. As DNA, the CDR3 is TGTGCCAGCAGTTTACAGGGGGCACAGTCACCCCTCCACTTT.

The V and J genes are TRBV7-9 and TRBJ1-5; TRBD1 is a possible D gene (6 bases). Trimming took 5 bases from V and 7 from J, leaving 12 bases between them. This CDR3 spans 13 amino acids. Looked up from germline, CDR1 is SEHNR and CDR2 is FQNEAQ (reference sequence). CDR3 nucleotide sequence: TGTGCCAGCAGCCCTACAGGGATGCAGCCCCAGCATTTT. It codes for CASSPTGMQPQHF.

The rearrangement joins TRBV19 to TRBJ1-5; a possible D gene is TRBD1 (5 bases). The CDR3 has 13 amino acids. V shed 6 bases and J shed 5 bases, with 11 bases lying between them. The germline CDR1 and CDR2 sequences are LNHDA and SQIVND (reference sequence). CDR3: CASRRGLYQPQHF. DNA of the CDR3: TGTGCCAGTAGGCGGGGGTTATATCAGCCCCAGCATTTT.

V usage is TRBV7-2 and J usage is TRBJ2-1; a possible D gene is TRBD1 (6 bases). This CDR3 spans 15 amino acids. V was pared by 4 bases and J by 0 bases, with 10 bases between. Germline loops: CDR1 SGHTA, CDR2 FQGNSA. CDR3 sequence (DNA): TGTGCCAGCAGCTGGGACAAGAGCTCCTACAATGAGCAGTTCTTC. Protein product: CASSWDKSSYNEQFF.

V gene TRBV7-8 combines with J gene TRBJ1-5; a weak D match, TRBD1 (6 bases). The CDR3 loop spans 17 amino acids. CDR1 SGHVS and CDR2 FQNEAQ come from the germline V gene. The V end was cut by 5 bases, the J end by 1 base, with 18 bases between. CDR3 sequence reads: CASSRFGGARSNQPQHF. The CDR3 nucleotides are TGTGCCAGCAGCCGATTTGGGGGCGCGAGGAGCAATCAGCCCCAGCATTTT.

The rearrangement uses TRBV2 and TRBJ1-1, with TRBD1 identical over 7 bases. Germline V gene lookup returns CDR1 SNHLY and CDR2 FYNNEI. J lost 4 bases, V lost 4 bases, and 6 bases had no gene match. CDR3 length equals 14 residues. The CDR3 reads CASSVGQTLTEAFF. CDR3 nucleotide sequence: TGTGCCAGCAGTGTGGGACAGACCCTCACTGAAGCTTTCTTT.

J is TRBJ1-1 and V is TRBV10-3; 9 nucleotides align to TRBD1. J lost 4 bases, V lost 0 bases, and 9 bases had no gene match. CDR3 size: 17 residues. Germline CDR1 reads ENHRY; CDR2 reads SYGVKD. CDR3 nucleotide sequence: TGTGCCATCAGTGAGTCTAAGACAGGGGGTAAGGCCACTGAAGCTTTCTTT. This gives the protein CAISESKTGGKATEAFF.

This clone was counted a few times. This rearrangement joins TRBV30 to TRBJ2-7; a weak D match, TRBD1 (5 bases). Germline V gene data show CDR1 as GTSNPN and CDR2 as SVGIG (reference sequence). V dropped 2 bases and J dropped 1 base, with 9 bases sitting between them. The CDR3 runs 13 residues. The CDR3 region is CAWSPQGSYEQYF. The CDR3 DNA reads as TGTGCCTGGAGTCCCCAGGGATCCTACGAGCAGTACTTC.

The chain is built from TRBV28 and TRBJ2-7, with TRBD2 matching 10 bases. The CDR3 totals 15 residues. J lost 6 bases, V lost 5 bases, and 10 bases had no gene match. CDR1 and CDR2 from the germline V gene are MDHEN and SYDVKM. The CDR3 DNA reads TGTGCCAGCAGTCCCCGGACTAGCGGTAGTCTCGAGCAGTACTTC. Its translation is CASSPRTSGSLEQYF.

The CDR3 sequence: CASSLDSGGASETQYF. The DNA for the CDR3 is TGTGCCAGCAGCTTGGACTCCGGGGGGGCCTCGGAGACCCAGTACTTC. The genes are TRBV5-6 and TRBJ2-5; 8 nucleotides align to TRBD2. Germline trimming cut 0 bases from V and 5 bases from J; bases unmatched to any gene: 9. This CDR3 spans 16 amino acids. Germline values: CDR1 SGHDT, CDR2 YYEEEE. Complete variable domain (other parts from reference TRBV5-6 and TRBJ2-5): DAGVTQSPTHLIKTRGQQVTLRCSPKSGHDTVSWYQQALGQGPQFIFQYYEEEERQRGNFPDRFSGHQFPNYSSELNVNALLLGDSALYLCASSLDSGGASETQYFGPGTRLLVL.

V and J are TRBV19 and TRBJ1-3; 7 bases are a match to TRBD1. The germline V gene encodes CDR1 LNHDA and CDR2 SQIVND (reference sequence). The CDR3 totals 14 residues. The J segment lost 3 bases and the V segment lost 6 bases, leaving 5 bases of the junction unmatched. DNA of the CDR3: TGTGCCAGTAGCCGGACAGGACTTGGAAACACCATATATTTT. This sequence encodes CASSRTGLGNTIYF.

This chain links TRBV5-6 with TRBJ1-2; no reliable D call. In germline, CDR1 is SGHDT, CDR2 YYEEEE. V was cut by 4 bases and J by 4 bases, with 11 bases left in between. This CDR3 spans 13 amino acids. DNA for the CDR3: TGTGCCAGCAGCGGCGGGGTCCTCTATGGCTACACCTTC. It encodes CASSGGVLYGYTF.

The chain recombines TRBV3-1 (or the pseudogene TRBV3-2) with TRBJ2-5; D is perhaps TRBD2 (6 bases). Germline V CDR1 and CDR2: LGHDT, YNNKEL (reference sequence). V dropped 0 bases and J dropped 0 bases, with 23 bases sitting between them. This CDR3 is 20 amino acids long. CDR3 loop: CASSQDEGAGSLWNQETQYF. The CDR3 DNA reads TGTGCCAGCAGCCAAGATGAGGGTGCGGGATCATTGTGGAACCAAGAGACCCAGTACTTC.

This chain uses TRBV14 with TRBJ1-1, with D maybe TRBD1 (6 bases). Deletions cut 3 bases from V and 7 bases from J, with 12 bases between. The CDR3 spans 13 residues. Germline CDR1 and CDR2: SGHDN and FVKESK. CDR3 amino acids: CASSQKGHHEAFF. In DNA form, the CDR3 reads TGTGCCAGCAGCCAGAAGGGACACCATGAAGCTTTCTTT.

This clone appeared once. This chain connects TRBV28 to TRBJ2-1, with D maybe TRBD2 (6 bases). The CDR3 length is 16 residues. In germline, CDR1 is MDHEN, CDR2 SYDVKM. V gave up 1 base and J gave up 7 bases, with 17 bases separating them. The CDR3 spells CASSLFGQGRGNEQFF. CDR3 DNA sequence: TGTGCCAGCAGTTTATTTGGTCAGGGACGGGGGAATGAGCAGTTCTTC.

V is TRBV6-5 and J is TRBJ1-1, with D possibly matching TRBD1 (6 bases). The CDR3 covers 16 residues. Germline loops: CDR1 MNHEY, CDR2 SVGAGI. The V end was cut by 0 bases, the J end by 6 bases, with 17 bases between. The CDR3 loop reads CASSYSGGPLRAEAFF. In DNA, the CDR3 is TGTGCCAGCAGTTACTCGGGGGGGCCTCTAAGGGCTGAAGCTTTCTTT.

J is TRBJ2-2 and V is TRBV7-3, with D maybe TRBD2 (6 bases). Trimming took 2 bases from V and 1 from J, leaving 8 bases between them. This CDR3 is 15 amino acids long. The V gene's germline CDR1 is SGHTA and CDR2 FQGTGA. The CDR3 loop reads CASSLGGRNTGELFF. The CDR3 DNA reads TGTGCCAGCAGCTTAGGAGGGCGGAACACCGGGGAGCTGTTTTTT.

This chain links TRBV7-8 with TRBJ2-5, with D uncertain. The V and J ends lost 4 bases and 5 bases respectively, with 17 bases between them. CDR1 is SGHVS, CDR2 FQNEAQ, per germline. The CDR3 is made up of 15 amino acids. CDR3 DNA sequence: TGTGCCAGCAGCTCCGTTAGACTCGGTGGGGAGACCCAGTACTTC. Protein sequence: CASSSVRLGGETQYF.

The V gene is TRBV5-1, the J gene TRBJ1-6; D call uncertain. Trimming cost V 4 bases and J 12 bases, with 8 bases left between them. The CDR3 totals 11 residues. Germline V gene sequence: CDR1 SGHRS, CDR2 YFSETQ. The CDR3 DNA is TGCGCCAGCAGCCTCCCGGGACCCCTCCACTTT. The encoded protein is CASSLPGPLHF.

This chain joins TRBV28 and TRBJ1-1; no definite D call. The CDR3 runs 13 residues. Germline CDR1 and CDR2: MDHEN and SYDVKM. V was pared by 7 bases and J by 5 bases, with 14 bases between. The CDR3 DNA follows: TGTGCCAGCATGCCTCCACGGCGGACTGAAGCTTTCTTT. It codes for CASMPPRRTEAFF.

The V and J genes are TRBV6-6 and TRBJ2-1; maybe TRBD2 (5 bases). The CDR3 consists of 14 residues. Trimming cost V 5 bases and J 7 bases, with 15 bases left between them. Germline V gene sequence: CDR1 MNHNY, CDR2 SVGAGI (reference sequence). DNA for the CDR3: TGTGCCAGCAGTCCCCCGGGGAGTTTAAATGAGCAGTTCTTC. The encoded protein is CASSPPGSLNEQFF.

The sample holds one count of this clone. The genes are TRBV4-2 and TRBJ2-3; 12 bases fit TRBD2. The CDR3 has 15 amino acids. Germline trimming cut 6 bases from V and 4 bases from J; bases unmatched to any gene: 5. Germline CDR1 and CDR2: LGHNA and YNFKEQ. The chain's CDR3 is CASRRGLAGADTQYF. The DNA for the CDR3 is TGTGCCAGCAGGCGGGGACTAGCGGGTGCAGATACGCAGTATTTT.

This clone was counted between two and nine times. The V call is TRBV28, the J call TRBJ1-4; 10 bases agree with TRBD1. There are 15 residues in the CDR3. Germline V gene data show CDR1 as MDHEN and CDR2 as SYDVKM. J was trimmed by 9 bases and V by 5 bases; bases with no gene match: 9. The CDR3 is CASSTGGQGKKKLFF. The CDR3 coding sequence is TGTGCCAGCAGTACGGGGGGACAGGGGAAGAAAAAACTGTTTTTT.

J is TRBJ2-1 and V is TRBV30, with D possibly TRBD1 on 6 matching bases. Germline V CDR1 and CDR2: GTSNPN, SVGIG (reference sequence). This CDR3 spans 15 amino acids. Trimming shortened V by 2 bases and J by 7 bases, and 18 bases separated the two germline ends. The CDR3 sequence: CAWSPRTVGWNEQFF. CDR3 bases: TGTGCCTGGAGTCCCCGGACAGTCGGGTGGAATGAGCAGTTCTTC.

The chain recombines TRBV7-2 with TRBJ1-1; D unclear. This CDR3 is built from 13 residues. Looked up from germline, CDR1 is SGHTA and CDR2 is FQGNSA. V dropped 2 bases and J dropped 1 base, with 5 bases sitting between them. The CDR3 loop is CASSLSGNTEAFF. The CDR3 DNA reads TGTGCCAGCAGCTTATCCGGGAACACTGAAGCTTTCTTT. The whole variable domain, remainder taken from reference TRBV7-2 and TRBJ1-1, is GAGVSQSPSNKVTEKGKDVELRCDPISGHTALYWYRQSLGQGLEFLIYFQGNSAPDKSGLPSDRFSAERTGGSVSTLTIQRTQQEDSAVYLCASSLSGNTEAFFGQGTRLTVV.